What follows are 5 T cell receptor beta chains derived from one specimen sequenced in a study of blood T cell repertoires in COVID-19. The assay was immunoSEQ multiplex PCR, and TCRdb's table has in-frame clones only and misses some. Of 150,000 to 200,000 clones listed, 80% to 85% are singletons. Sequencing was carried out using peripheral blood. Every receptor here comes from a woman aged 40 to 49 with COVID-19, enrolled during active disease.

This chain uses TRBV6-5 with TRBJ2-7; no clear D gene. V gave up 0 bases and J gave up 4 bases, with 7 bases separating them. From germline, CDR1 is MNHEY and CDR2 SVGAGI. CDR3 length equals 13 residues. The CDR3 region has the DNA TGTGCCAGCAGTTACTCGCGAGCTTACGAGCAGTACTTC. Residues: CASSYSRAYEQYF.

The chain recombines TRBV7-8 with TRBJ2-7; D may be TRBD1 (6 bases). The CDR3 has 14 residues. The V gene's germline CDR1 is SGHVS and CDR2 FQNEAQ. With 1 base removed from V and 0 bases from J, the gap between germline ends came to 7 bases. This chain's CDR3 is CASSLEGVSYEQYF. Here the CDR3 DNA reads TGTGCCAGCAGCTTAGAGGGGGTCTCCTACGAGCAGTACTTC.

The chain is built from TRBV14 and TRBJ1-6; D is undetermined. Germline values: CDR1 SGHDN, CDR2 FVKESK. The CDR3 is 17 residues long. V gave up 0 bases and J gave up 5 bases, with 14 bases separating them. The CDR3 DNA reads TGTGCCAGCAGCCAAGAGGCAACAACATCGAATAATTCACCCCTCCACTTT. The encoded protein is CASSQEATTSNNSPLHF.

This chain connects TRBV6-5 to TRBJ2-1, with D possibly TRBD2 on 6 matching bases. Germline CDR1 is MNHEY and CDR2 is SVGAGI. This CDR3 spans 15 amino acids. With 6 bases removed from V and 6 bases from J, the gap between germline ends came to 18 bases. As DNA, the CDR3 is TGTGCCAGCAGGGGGACGAGGTGGAGGGGCAATGAGCAGTTCTTC. Translation: CASRGTRWRGNEQFF.

The gene calls are TRBV19 and TRBJ1-5; weak D call: TRBD1 (6 bases). Between the trimmed V and J ends, which lost 3 bases and 0 bases, there was a span of 15 bases. In germline, CDR1 is LNHDA, CDR2 SQIVND (reference sequence). The CDR3 consists of 17 residues. CDR3 DNA sequence: TGTGCCAGTAGTATCCAAGGGCAGGGGATTAGCAATCAGCCCCAGCATTTT. It codes for CASSIQGQGISNQPQHF.